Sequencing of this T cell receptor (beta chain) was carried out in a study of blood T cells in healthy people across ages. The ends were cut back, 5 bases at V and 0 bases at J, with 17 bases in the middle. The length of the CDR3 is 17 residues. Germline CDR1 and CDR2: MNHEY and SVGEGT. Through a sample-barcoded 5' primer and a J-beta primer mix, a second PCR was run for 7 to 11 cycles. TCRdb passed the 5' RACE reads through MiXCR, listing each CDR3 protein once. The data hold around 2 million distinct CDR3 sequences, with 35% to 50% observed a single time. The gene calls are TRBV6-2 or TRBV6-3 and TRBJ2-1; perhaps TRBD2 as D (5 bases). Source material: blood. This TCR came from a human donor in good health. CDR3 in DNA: TGTGCCAGCAGTGCCCTATGGACTGAAAGCTCCTACAATGAGCAGTTCTTC. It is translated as CASSALWTESSYNEQFF.